The 2 T cell receptor beta chains listed next were all sequenced from one sample in a study of T cells in Graves' hyperthyroidism and ophthalmopathy. Authors of the study amplified TCR beta CDR3 regions from RNA transcripts. A first-round RT-PCR of the TCR CDR3 used the HTBI primer set. Each CDR3 protein is one row after TCRdb ran MiXCR on the multiplex PCR reads. Of about 160,000 distinct CDR3 sequences detected, 9.4% appear once; the ten largest clones hold approximately 24%. The sequenced sample consisted of blood. The receptors originated from a woman in her late teens or twenties with Graves' hyperthyroidism that later progressed to Graves' ophthalmopathy.

This clonotype has ten or more counts. The chain combines TRBV20-1 with TRBJ2-3; TRBD2 agrees at 11 bases. The length of the CDR3 is 16 residues. The V segment lost 6 bases and the J segment 7 bases; nucleotides outside the gene matches: 15. CDR1 is DFQATT and CDR2 is SNEGSKA in the germline V gene (reference sequence). The chain's CDR3 is CSAPPFLAGGANTQYF. CDR3 bases: TGCAGTGCCCCCCCCTTCTTAGCGGGAGGGGCAAATACGCAGTATTTT.

To note about this clonotype: The final CDR3 position lacks the conserved phenylalanine or tryptophan, pointing to a likely read error. This rearrangement joins TRBV19 to TRBJ2-1; 9 nucleotides align to TRBD2. The CDR3 consists of 16 residues. V dropped 4 bases and J dropped 0; count of bases not matched to a gene: 4. The V gene's germline CDR1 is LNHDA and CDR2 SQIVND (reference sequence). Here the CDR3 DNA reads TGTGCCAGTAGTACTTCTAGCGGGATCTCCTACAATGAGCAGTTCTCC. Translated, it gives CASSTSSGISYNEQFS.